The clone carrying this TCR beta chain was picked up a small number of times. The antigen is undetermined. Time point meaning: persistent/refractory GD, antithyroid drugs over 5 years with positive TRAb. The TCR library used RNA extracted from PBMCs. The data are from a study of regulatory T cells in long-lasting Graves disease. The CDR3 consists of 16 residues. Germline-derived CDR1 and CDR2 are PRHDT and FYEKMQ (reference sequence). Germline trimming cut 6 bases from V and 5 bases from J; bases unmatched to any gene: 14. General observations from the study: Favored gene segments in persistent disease were TRBV28, TRBJ1-2 and TRBJ2-5. Authors noted too few samples as a limitation.

Building of the TCR beta libraries involved iRepertoire HTBI primers and Arm-PCR of CDR3 regions. TCRdb reprocessed the multiplex PCR reads via MiXCR and lists one record per CDR3 protein. Among about 470,000 distinct CDR3 sequences listed, 20% to 25% were seen once. The specimen was peripheral blood mononuclear cells (PBMCs), collected when the disease was refractory, from a patient treated with antithyroid drugs. The origin of this receptor is a female donor with Graves disease. The gene calls are TRBV13 and TRBJ2-7; 9 bases map to TRBD1. The CDR3 nucleotides read TGTGCCAGCAGTTTATCCGGGACAGGGAGAACGGACGAGCAGTACTTC. Translating it yields CASSLSGTGRTDEQYF.